These 16 T cell receptor beta chains were sequenced from one sample in a study of blood T cell repertoires in COVID-19. Assay: immunoSEQ multiplex PCR; the TCRdb copy retains only in-frame clones and omits some. The sample has 300,000 to 450,000 clones, over 75% seen once. The sequenced material came from PBMCs or T cells enriched from blood (not recorded which). The source of these receptors is a middle-aged man in a cohort exposed to, infected with or recovered from COVID-19 (not recorded which).

This clone was seen just once. The V and J genes are TRBV7-9 and TRBJ2-5, with D tentatively TRBD1 (6 bases). The CDR3 loop spans 13 amino acids. V gave up 4 bases and J gave up 7 bases, with 13 bases separating them. Germline-derived CDR1 and CDR2 are SEHNR and FQNEAQ (reference sequence). CDR3 DNA: TGTGCCAGCAGCTCTTCCGTAGGGGGGACCCAGTACTTC. Its protein is CASSSSVGGTQYF.

This chain joins TRBV3-1 (or the pseudogene TRBV3-2) and TRBJ2-7; tentatively, D is TRBD1 (6 bases). Between the trimmed V and J ends, which lost 4 bases and 1 base, there was a span of 8 bases. The CDR3 runs to 13 residues. The V gene's germline CDR1 is LGHDT and CDR2 YNNKEL (reference sequence). The chain's CDR3 is CASSRDTSYEQYF. CDR3 bases: TGTGCCAGCAGCCGGGACACGTCCTACGAGCAGTACTTC.

The V and J genes are TRBV10-3 and TRBJ2-6; D gene uncertain. Germline V lookup: CDR1 ENHRY, CDR2 SYGVKD. The length of the CDR3 is 17 residues. V lost 3 bases and J lost 3, with 15 bases in between. The CDR3 spells CAISEMALGDGANVLTF. For the CDR3, the DNA is TGTGCCATCAGTGAAATGGCCCTAGGAGATGGGGCCAACGTCCTGACTTTC.

The V call is TRBV9, the J call TRBJ2-1; TRBD1 matches 7 bases. The CDR3 loop spans 15 amino acids. After removal of 3 bases from V and 4 bases from J, the junction contained 7 bases not matched to a gene. CDR1 is SGDLS, CDR2 YYNGEE, per germline. CDR3 residues: CASSAQGTEYNEQFF. DNA of the CDR3: TGTGCCAGCAGCGCCCAAGGGACAGAGTACAATGAGCAGTTCTTC. The complete variable domain, with remaining parts taken from reference TRBV9 and TRBJ2-1, reads DSGVTQTPKHLITATGQRVTLRCSPRSGDLSVYWYQQSLDQGLQFLIQYYNGEERAKGNILERFSAQQFPDLHSELNLSSLELGDSALYFCASSAQGTEYNEQFFGPGTRLTVL.

This chain connects TRBV7-2 to TRBJ2-7, with 12 positions matching TRBD2. CDR1 SGHTA and CDR2 FQGNSA come from the germline V gene. The CDR3 is 14 residues long. The V gene end was trimmed by 5 bases and the J gene end by 6 bases; junction bases not matched to a gene: 5. The CDR3 loop reads CASSDTSGRFEQYF. The CDR3 bases are TGTGCCAGCAGCGATACTAGCGGGAGGTTCGAGCAGTACTTC.

As concerns this clone: This sample includes further DNA sequences coding for the same CDR3. This rearrangement joins TRBV10-3 to TRBJ2-7; 10 bases map to TRBD1. CDR3 size: 14 residues. The junction had 3 bases not matched to a gene; V was cut back by 6 bases and J by 1 base. Germline CDR1 is ENHRY and CDR2 is SYGVKD. The CDR3 nucleotides read TGTGCCATCAGAAGGACAGGGGGATCCTACGAGCAGTACTTC. As protein: CAIRRTGGSYEQYF.

The gene calls are TRBV19 and TRBJ1-2; D gene ambiguous. The CDR3 spans 13 residues. Trimming left V 6 bases short and J 1 base short, with 9 bases between. Germline CDR1 reads LNHDA; CDR2 reads SQIVND (reference sequence). In nucleotides, the CDR3 is TGTGCCAGTAGCCCCCCAGTTAACTATGGCTACACCTTC. Its protein is CASSPPVNYGYTF.

Regarding this clone: Mismatch with germline at one junction end may stem from a read error. This rearrangement joins TRBV28 to TRBJ1-5, with 7 bases aligning to TRBD1. The CDR3 totals 11 residues. The V gene's germline CDR1 is MDHEN and CDR2 SYDVKM. The CDR3 DNA reads TGTGCCAGCAGCTCATCCCAGGGGGTGGATTTT. Protein sequence: CASSSSQGVDF. The whole variable domain, remainder taken from reference TRBV28 and TRBJ1-5, is DVKVTQSSRYLVKRTGEKVFLECVQDMDHENMFWYRQDPGLGLRLIYFSYDVKMKEKGDIPEGYSVSREKKERFSLILESASTNQTSMYLCASSSSQGVDFGDGTRLSIL.

The chain is built from TRBV2 and TRBJ1-3; D is unresolved. Germline V gene sequence: CDR1 SNHLY, CDR2 FYNNEI. The CDR3 has 12 residues. V gave up 4 bases and J gave up 8 bases, with 9 bases separating them. The CDR3 DNA follows: TGTGCCAGCAGTGTCTGGGGAGACACCATATATTTT. It is translated as CASSVWGDTIYF.

This rearrangement joins TRBV5-6 to TRBJ2-5, with TRBD2 matching over 8 bases. The CDR3 totals 15 residues. In germline, CDR1 is SGHDT, CDR2 YYEEEE. V was clipped by 6 bases and J by 5 bases; unmatched bases: 12. Here the CDR3 reads CASKLPGRAEETQYF. The CDR3 coding sequence is TGTGCCAGCAAACTCCCCGGGAGGGCCGAGGAGACCCAGTACTTC.

V usage is TRBV7-2 and J usage is TRBJ1-2, with unresolved D. V was pared by 2 bases and J by 7 bases, with 8 bases between. Germline V gene data show CDR1 as SGHTA and CDR2 as FQGNSA. The CDR3 has 12 amino acids. For the CDR3, the DNA is TGTGCCAGCAGCTTATACGGTGCTGGCTACACCTTC. It codes for CASSLYGAGYTF.

The chain couples TRBV15 to TRBJ1-2; 7 bases fit TRBD1. The CDR3 runs 14 residues. V dropped 0 bases and J dropped 7; count of bases not matched to a gene: 5. Germline-derived CDR1 and CDR2 are LNHNV and YYDKDF (reference sequence). Here the CDR3 reads CATSRDWQGGGYTF. In nucleotides, the CDR3 is TGTGCCACCAGCAGAGATTGGCAGGGGGGTGGCTACACCTTC.

The rearrangement links TRBV5-4 to TRBJ2-3; 7 nucleotides agree with TRBD2. CDR1 is SGHNT, CDR2 YYREEE, per germline (reference sequence). The CDR3 totals 17 residues. Germline trimming cut 0 bases from V and 0 bases from J; bases unmatched to any gene: 7. The CDR3 spells CASSLAGSGTSTDTQYF. Written as DNA, the CDR3 is TGTGCCAGCAGCTTGGCGGGAAGCGGGACCAGCACAGATACGCAGTATTTT.

The V gene is TRBV4-1, the J gene TRBJ2-2, with 9 bases identical to TRBD2. This CDR3 region has 15 residues. The germline V gene has CDR1 MGHRA and CDR2 YSYEKL. Trimming at V came to 1 base and at J to 9 bases, leaving 6 bases not matched to a gene. The DNA for the CDR3 is TGCGCCAGCAGCCAAGCTCCAGCGGGAGGCCGGGAGCTGTTTTTT. Translated, it gives CASSQAPAGGRELFF.

V gene TRBV5-1 combines with J gene TRBJ2-1, with TRBD1 matching over 9 bases. The CDR3 extends over 15 amino acids. Germline trimming cut 2 bases from V and 4 bases from J; bases unmatched to any gene: 4. CDR1 and CDR2 (germline): SGHRS, YFSETQ. Here the CDR3 reads CASSFEGQGYNEQFF. For the CDR3, the DNA is TGCGCCAGCAGCTTTGAGGGACAGGGATACAATGAGCAGTTCTTC.

The J gene is TRBJ2-7, the V gene TRBV19; 9 nucleotides align to TRBD1. V lost 8 bases and J lost 7; bases outside the gene matches: 6. The CDR3 sequence is 12 residues long. Germline lookup yields CDR1 LNHDA and CDR2 SQIVND (reference sequence). The CDR3 nucleotides are TGTGCCAGTGGACAGGGGTTTTATGAGCAGTACTTC. Translation gives CASGQGFYEQYF.